This T cell receptor (beta chain) is drawn from a study of blood T cell repertoires in COVID-19. Whole-study context: Sites across the United States, Italy and Spain contributed samples from acute and convalescent COVID-19. PBMCs, B-cell-depleted T cells, or T cells provided the cDNA or gDNA that made up the material.

Original data processing: Quantification of nucleated cells was approximated via reference gene primer amplification. Clones were read by immunoSEQ multiplex PCR, and TCRdb kept only the in-frame ones, dropping some. The DNA gave D and trimming, while V, J and clone size come from that table. This table has under 300,000 clones, about 79% appearing once. Germline trimming cut 6 bases from V and 0 bases from J; bases unmatched to any gene: 5. This CDR3 has 16 amino acids. The V gene's germline CDR1 is SNHLY and CDR2 FYNNEI. This sequence was found in a woman aged 40-49 years who had recovered from COVID-19. Sequenced input: peripheral blood. The genes are TRBV2 and TRBJ1-3; TRBD1 matches at 10 bases. CDR3 DNA: TGTGCCAGCAGCCCCTGGACAGGGGGCTCTGGAAACACCATATATTTT. The encoded protein is CASSPWTGGSGNTIYF.